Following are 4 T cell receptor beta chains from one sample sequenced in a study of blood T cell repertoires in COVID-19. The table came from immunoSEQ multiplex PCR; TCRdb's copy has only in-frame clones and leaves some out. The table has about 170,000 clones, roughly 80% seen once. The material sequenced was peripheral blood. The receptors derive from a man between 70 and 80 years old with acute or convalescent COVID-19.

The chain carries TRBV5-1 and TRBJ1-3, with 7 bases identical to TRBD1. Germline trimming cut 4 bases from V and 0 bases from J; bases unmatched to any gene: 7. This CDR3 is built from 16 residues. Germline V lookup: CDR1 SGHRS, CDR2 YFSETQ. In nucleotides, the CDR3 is TGCGCCAGCAGCCCCCGGCAGGGGGACTCTGGAAACACCATATATTTT. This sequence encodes CASSPRQGDSGNTIYF. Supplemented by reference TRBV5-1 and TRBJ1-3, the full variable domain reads KAGVTQTPRYLIKTRGQQVTLSCSPISGHRSVSWYQQTPGQGLQFLFEYFSETQRNKGNFPGRFSGRQFSNSRSEMNVSTLELGDSALYLCASSPRQGDSGNTIYFGEGSWLTVV.

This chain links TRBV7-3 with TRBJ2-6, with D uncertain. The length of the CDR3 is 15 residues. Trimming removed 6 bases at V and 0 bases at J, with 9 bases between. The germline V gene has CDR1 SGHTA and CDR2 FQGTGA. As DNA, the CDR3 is TGTGCCAGCAGTACGACTCTCTCTGGGGCCAACGTCCTGACTTTC. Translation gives CASSTTLSGANVLTF. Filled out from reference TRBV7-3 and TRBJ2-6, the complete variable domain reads GAGVSQTPSNKVTEKGKYVELRCDPISGHTALYWYRQSLGQGPEFLIYFQGTGAADDSGLPNDRFFAVRPEGSVSTLKIQRTERGDSAVYLCASSTTLSGANVLTFGAGSRLTVL.

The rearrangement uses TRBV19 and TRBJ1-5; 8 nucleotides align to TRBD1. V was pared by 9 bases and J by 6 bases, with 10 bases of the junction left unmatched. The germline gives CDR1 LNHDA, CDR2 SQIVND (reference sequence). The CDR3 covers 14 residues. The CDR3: CASVRGRTGQPQHF. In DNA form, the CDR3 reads TGTGCCAGCGTCAGGGGGCGCACGGGTCAGCCCCAGCATTTT. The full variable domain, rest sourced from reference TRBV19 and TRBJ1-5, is DGGITQSPKYLFRKEGQNVTLSCEQNLNHDAMYWYRQDPGQGLRLIYYSQIVNDFQKGDIAEGYSVSREKKESFPLTVTSAQKNPTAFYLCASVRGRTGQPQHFGDGTRLSIL.

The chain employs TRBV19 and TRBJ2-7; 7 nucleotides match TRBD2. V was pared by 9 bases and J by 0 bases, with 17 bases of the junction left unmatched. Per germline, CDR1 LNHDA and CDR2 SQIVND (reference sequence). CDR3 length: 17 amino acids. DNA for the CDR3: TGTGCCAGCTCAGGGACTACTACCGTTACCCGCTCCTACGAGCAGTACTTC. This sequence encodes CASSGTTTVTRSYEQYF.